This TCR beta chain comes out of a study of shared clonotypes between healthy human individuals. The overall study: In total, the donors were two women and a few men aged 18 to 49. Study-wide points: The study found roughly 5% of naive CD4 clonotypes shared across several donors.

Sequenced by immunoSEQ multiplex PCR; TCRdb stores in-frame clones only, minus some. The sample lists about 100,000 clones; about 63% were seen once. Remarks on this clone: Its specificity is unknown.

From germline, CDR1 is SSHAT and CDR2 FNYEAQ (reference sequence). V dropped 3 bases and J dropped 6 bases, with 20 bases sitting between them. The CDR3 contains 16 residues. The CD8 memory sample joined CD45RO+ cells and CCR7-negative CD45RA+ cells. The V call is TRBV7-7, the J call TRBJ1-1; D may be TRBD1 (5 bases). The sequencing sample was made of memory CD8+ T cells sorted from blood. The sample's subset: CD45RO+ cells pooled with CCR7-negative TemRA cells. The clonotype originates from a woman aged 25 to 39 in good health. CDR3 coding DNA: TGTGCCAGCAGCTTCGTCCTGGGGGAGGGCATCTCTGAAGCTTTCTTT. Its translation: CASSFVLGEGISEAFF. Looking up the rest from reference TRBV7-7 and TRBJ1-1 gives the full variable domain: GAGVSQSPRYKVTKRGQDVTLRCDPISSHATLYWYQQALGQGPEFLTYFNYEAQPDKSGLPSDRFSAERPEGSISTLTIQRTEQRDSAMYRCASSFVLGEGISEAFFGQGTRLTVV.